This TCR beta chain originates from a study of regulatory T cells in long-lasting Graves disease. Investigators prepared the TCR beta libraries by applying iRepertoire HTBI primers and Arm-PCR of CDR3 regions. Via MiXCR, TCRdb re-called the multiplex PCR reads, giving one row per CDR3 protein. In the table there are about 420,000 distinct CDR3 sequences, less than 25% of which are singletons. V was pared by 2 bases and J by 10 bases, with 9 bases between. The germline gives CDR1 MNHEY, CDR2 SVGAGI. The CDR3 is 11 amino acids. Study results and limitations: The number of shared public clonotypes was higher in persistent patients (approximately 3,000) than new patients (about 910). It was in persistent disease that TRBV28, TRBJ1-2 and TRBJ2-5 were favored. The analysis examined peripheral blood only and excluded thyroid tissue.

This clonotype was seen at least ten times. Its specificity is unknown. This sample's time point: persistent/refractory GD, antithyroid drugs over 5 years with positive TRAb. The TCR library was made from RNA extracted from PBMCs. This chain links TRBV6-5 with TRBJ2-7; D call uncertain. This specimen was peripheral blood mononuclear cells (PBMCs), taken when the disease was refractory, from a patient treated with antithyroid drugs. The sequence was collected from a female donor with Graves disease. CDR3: CASSYAGHQYF. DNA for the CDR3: TGTGCCAGCAGTTACGCCGGCCACCAGTACTTC.